Each of the 18 T cell receptor beta chains below was sequenced from the same sample in a study of regulatory T cells in long-lasting Graves disease. Indicated time point: newly diagnosed GD, antithyroid drugs for less than 3 months. RNA from PBMCs was the source of the TCR library. Library construction for TCR beta used iRepertoire HTBI primers and Arm-PCR of CDR3 regions. TCRdb re-called the multiplex PCR reads with MiXCR, one entry per CDR3 protein. The sample lists 410,000 or so distinct CDR3 sequences, more than 12% occurring once. This sample also appeared in a second study, on T cells in Graves' hyperthyroidism and ophthalmopathy.

This specimen consisted of peripheral blood mononuclear cells (PBMCs), obtained at new diagnosis, from a patient treated with antithyroid drugs. These receptors were collected from a woman in her thirties with Graves disease.

In this sample, this clonotype turned up many times. CDR3 sequence: CASSLTRFNEQFF. DNA of the CDR3: TGTGCCAGCAGCTTGACTAGATTCAATGAGCAGTTCTTC. This chain connects TRBV11-2 to TRBJ2-1; weak D call: TRBD2 (6 bases). This CDR3 comprises 13 residues. Trimming took off 3 bases at V and 6 bases at J, with 9 bases between the two ends. Germline assignment: CDR1 SGHAT and CDR2 FQNNGV.

Many counts were recorded for this clonotype. This chain joins TRBV20-1 and TRBJ2-5, with D uncertain. From germline, CDR1 is DFQATT and CDR2 SNEGSKA (reference sequence). The CDR3 contains 15 residues. The germline V and J ends were trimmed by 0 bases and 5 bases, with 16 bases remaining between them. The CDR3 DNA reads TGCAGTGCTAGAGACGCGCTACCACAAGGCGAGACCCAGTACTTC. This gives the protein CSARDALPQGETQYF.

The chain carries TRBV9 and TRBJ2-3; 9 positions match TRBD2. V lost 3 bases, J lost 5 bases, and 13 bases stayed unmatched. This CDR3 comprises 17 residues. Germline lookup yields CDR1 SGDLS and CDR2 YYNGEE. CDR3 in amino acids: CASSAERLAGAGDTQYF. In DNA, the CDR3 is TGTGCCAGCAGCGCCGAGAGATTAGCGGGAGCGGGAGATACGCAGTATTTT.

The chain recombines TRBV7-3 with TRBJ2-3, with 12 bases matching TRBD2. Germline CDR1 SGHTA, CDR2 FQGTGA. After removal of 5 bases from V and 4 bases from J, the junction contained 16 bases not matched to a gene. This CDR3 spans 19 amino acids. The CDR3 region has the DNA TGTGCCAGCAGCCCACAACCGTCGACTAGCGGGAGATTGGCAGATACGCAGTATTTT. This sequence encodes CASSPQPSTSGRLADTQYF.

This rearrangement joins TRBV25-1 to TRBJ2-4, with D possibly matching TRBD1 (5 bases). The CDR3 is 13 residues long. Trimming took 6 bases from V and 5 from J, leaving 11 bases between them. Germline values: CDR1 MGHDK, CDR2 SYGVNS. The CDR3 DNA reads as TGTGCCAGCAGCCAGGGTAGGGAAAACATTCAGTACTTC. Residues: CASSQGRENIQYF.

This clonotype has at least ten counts. This chain joins TRBV6-1 and TRBJ1-3; no definite D call. The ends were cut back, 7 bases at V and 4 bases at J, with 5 bases in the middle. This CDR3 spans 11 amino acids. Germline values: CDR1 MNHNS, CDR2 SASEGT. This CDR3 is CASIWGNTIYF. CDR3 DNA sequence: TGTGCCAGCATTTGGGGAAACACCATATATTTT.

Ten or more counts support this clonotype. This chain joins TRBV12-5 and TRBJ2-7, with 11 bases fitting TRBD2. Germline V lookup: CDR1 LGHNT, CDR2 FRNRAP. The CDR3 extends over 17 amino acids. V lost 4 bases, J lost 6 bases, and 14 bases stayed unmatched. The CDR3 is CASGSYRGGLAAGEQYF. The CDR3 bases are TGTGCTAGTGGTTCCTACCGGGGGGGACTAGCGGCAGGCGAGCAGTACTTC.

Only a few counts were recorded for this clonotype. A much larger clone differs by one base, so this may be a read error. The CDR3 loop reads CASSDYRGNRPQHF. CDR3 in DNA: TGTGCCAGCAGCGATTATAGGGGCAATCGGCCCCAGCATTTT. The chain links TRBV2 to TRBJ1-5; tentatively, D is TRBD1 (5 bases). The germline V gene has CDR1 SNHLY and CDR2 FYNNEI. There are 14 residues in the CDR3.

The rearrangement joins TRBV6-2 or TRBV6-3 to TRBJ1-2, with D perhaps matching TRBD1 (6 bases). This CDR3 spans 16 amino acids. Trimming removed 10 bases at V and 4 bases at J, with 25 bases between. Germline CDR1 MNHEY, CDR2 SVGEGT. Here the CDR3 DNA reads TGTGCCACCATGAGGGACCATCAGGGGACTAGCTATGGCTACACCTTC. Translating gives CATMRDHQGTSYGYTF.

This clonotype was recorded once. A much bigger clone sits one base away, suggesting this may be a read error. In this CDR3 the conserved last residue, phenylalanine or tryptophan, is missing, so a read error is likely. The chain is built from TRBV3-1 and TRBJ2-3; D may be TRBD2 (6 bases). Per the germline V gene, CDR1 is LGHDT and CDR2 is YNNKEL (reference sequence). V lost 1 base to trimming and J lost 2 bases, with 10 bases between them. The CDR3 contains 15 residues. CDR3 residues: CASSQVGGFTDTQYL. The CDR3 nucleotides read TGTGCCAGCAGCCAAGTCGGGGGATTCACAGATACGCAGTATTTG.

This clonotype was recorded many times. J is TRBJ1-2 and V is TRBV18, with a tentative D call TRBD1 (5 bases). This CDR3 spans 16 amino acids. Trimming took off 0 bases at V and 1 base at J, with 12 bases between the two ends. CDR1 and CDR2 from the germline V gene are KGHSH and LQKENI. This CDR3 reads CASSPPGGTHNYGYTF. The CDR3 DNA sequence: TGTGCCAGCTCACCACCGGGGGGGACCCATAACTATGGCTACACCTTC.

This clonotype appeared many times. The chain employs TRBV6-1 and TRBJ2-1, with 11 nucleotides matching TRBD2. CDR1 is MNHNS, CDR2 SASEGT, per germline. With 0 bases clipped from V and 10 bases from J, the junction kept 8 bases outside the gene matches. This CDR3 contains 16 residues. CDR3 protein: CASSEALAGGFREQFF. In nucleotides, the CDR3 is TGTGCCAGCAGTGAAGCGCTAGCGGGAGGATTTCGGGAGCAGTTCTTC.

This clonotype was detected many times. This chain connects TRBV5-4 to TRBJ1-2, with 9 nucleotides matching TRBD1. CDR1 and CDR2 from the germline V gene are SGHNT and YYREEE (reference sequence). This CDR3 contains 15 residues. V lost 4 bases to trimming and J lost 3 bases; unmatched junction nucleotides: 7. This CDR3 reads CASSQGTGSHYGYTF. Written as DNA, the CDR3 is TGTGCCAGCAGCCAGGGGACAGGGTCTCACTATGGCTACACCTTC. The entire variable domain, with the rest obtained from reference TRBV5-4 and TRBJ1-2, is as follows: ETGVTQSPTHLIKTRGQQVTLRCSSQSGHNTVSWYQQALGQGPQFIFQYYREEENGRGNFPPRFSGLQFPNYSSELNVNALELDDSALYLCASSQGTGSHYGYTFGSGTRLTVV.

The rearrangement links TRBV12-3 or TRBV12-4 to TRBJ1-4; 8 bases fit TRBD1. Unmatched junction bases numbered 4, after V lost 6 bases and J lost 7 bases. The CDR3 consists of 13 residues. The CDR3 here is CASRKTGVEKLFF. CDR3 nucleotides: TGTGCCAGCAGAAAGACAGGGGTTGAAAAACTGTTTTTT.

This clonotype was counted many times. The chain is built from TRBV6-1 and TRBJ2-7, with D possibly matching TRBD2 (5 bases). The CDR3 length is 13 residues. The germline gives CDR1 MNHNS, CDR2 SASEGT. Trimming removed 7 bases from V and 2 bases from J, with 12 bases in between. The CDR3 is CASTTSLTYEQYF. As DNA, the CDR3 is TGTGCCAGCACCACTAGTTTGACCTACGAGCAGTACTTC.

This clonotype has just a few counts. V is TRBV11-2 and J is TRBJ2-6; D is undetermined. The CDR3 is 18 amino acids. Between the trimmed V and J ends, which lost 5 bases and 0 bases, there was a span of 17 bases. The germline V gene has CDR1 SGHAT and CDR2 FQNNGV. The CDR3 region is CASSQVGSGGSGANVLTF. The CDR3, as DNA: TGTGCCAGCAGCCAGGTTGGGTCGGGCGGCTCTGGGGCCAACGTCCTGACTTTC.

This clonotype was seen ten or more times. The rearrangement uses TRBV5-1 and TRBJ2-5; TRBD1 or TRBD2 may be the D gene (5 bases each). The CDR3 sequence is 15 residues long. Germline-derived CDR1 and CDR2 are SGHRS and YFSETQ. Between the trimmed V and J ends, which lost 1 base and 1 base, there was a span of 11 bases. In DNA form, the CDR3 reads TGCGCCAGCAGCTTGTTGGGGGAGTTCCAAGAGACCCAGTACTTC. Protein product: CASSLLGEFQETQYF.

This clonotype has ten or more counts. The chain carries TRBV11-2 and TRBJ2-3, with 7 nucleotides matching TRBD1. The V segment lost 5 bases and the J segment 7 bases; nucleotides outside the gene matches: 6. The CDR3 consists of 13 residues. CDR1 and CDR2 (germline): SGHAT, FQNNGV. The DNA for the CDR3 is TGTGCCAGCAGCATACTACAGGGGCATACGCAGTATTTT. This encodes CASSILQGHTQYF. Using reference TRBV11-2 and TRBJ2-3 for the parts outside the CDR3, the full variable domain is EAGVAQSPRYKIIEKRQSVAFWCNPISGHATLYWYQQILGQGPKLLIQFQNNGVVDDSQLPKDRFSAERLKGVDSTLKIQPAKLEDSAVYLCASSILQGHTQYFGPGTRLTVL.